This T cell receptor (beta chain) was found in a study of cytomegalovirus exposure and HLA in healthy donors. CDR1 is SGHNT and CDR2 is YENEEA in the germline V gene. The germline V and J ends were trimmed by 1 base and 4 bases, with 12 bases remaining between them. This CDR3 contains 15 residues. Regarding this clone: What it recognizes is unknown.

PCR used 60 Vbeta primers and 13 Jbeta primers. Using immunoSEQ multiplex PCR, the repertoire was profiled, and TCRdb retains in-frame clones only, with some absent. The repertoire includes about 120,000 clones, more than 60% of them detected once, and around 8.8% sits in the top ten. Study observations and caveats: In a later analysis, common viral pathogens appeared linked to several of the most significant clusters.

The rearrangement joins TRBV11-3 to TRBJ2-3; perhaps TRBD2 as D (6 bases). The specimen sequenced was PBMCs. The sequence was collected from a woman between 40 and 50 years old in good health and CMV-seropositive. CDR3 nucleotides: TGTGCCAGCAGCTTAGGGAGGGGAATACCAGATACGCAGTATTTT. Translating it yields CASSLGRGIPDTQYF.